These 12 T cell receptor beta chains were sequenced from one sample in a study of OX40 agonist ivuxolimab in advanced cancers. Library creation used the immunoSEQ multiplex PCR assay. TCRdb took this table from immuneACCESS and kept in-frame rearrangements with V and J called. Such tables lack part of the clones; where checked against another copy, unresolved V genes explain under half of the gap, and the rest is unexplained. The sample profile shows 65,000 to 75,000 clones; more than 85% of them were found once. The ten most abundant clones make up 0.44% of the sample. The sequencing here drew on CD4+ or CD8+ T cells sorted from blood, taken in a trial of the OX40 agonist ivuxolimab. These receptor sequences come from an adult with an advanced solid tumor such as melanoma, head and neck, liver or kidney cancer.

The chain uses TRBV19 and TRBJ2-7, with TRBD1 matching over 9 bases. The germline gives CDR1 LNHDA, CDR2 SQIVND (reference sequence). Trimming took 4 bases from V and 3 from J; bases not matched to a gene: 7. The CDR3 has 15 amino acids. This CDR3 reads CASSTGQGLRYEQYF. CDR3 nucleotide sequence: TGTGCCAGTAGTACGGGACAGGGTCTTCGCTACGAGCAGTACTTC.

The CDR3 reads CASTTRGPGELFF. The CDR3 DNA is TGCGCCAGCACCACCAGGGGTCCCGGGGAGCTGTTTTTT. The chain employs TRBV5-1 and TRBJ2-2, with D perhaps TRBD1 (6 bases). Germline CDR1 SGHRS, CDR2 YFSETQ. V gave up 6 bases and J gave up 6 bases, with 12 bases separating them. The CDR3 is made up of 13 amino acids.

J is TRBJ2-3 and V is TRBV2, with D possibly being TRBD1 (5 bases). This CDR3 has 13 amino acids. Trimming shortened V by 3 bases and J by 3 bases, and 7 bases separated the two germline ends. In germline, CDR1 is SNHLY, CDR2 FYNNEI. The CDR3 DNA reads TGTGCCAGCAGTGACAGGGAAACAGATACGCAGTATTTT. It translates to CASSDRETDTQYF. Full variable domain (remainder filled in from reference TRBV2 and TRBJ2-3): EPEVTQTPSHQVTQMGQEVILRCVPISNHLYFYWYRQILGQKVEFLVSFYNNEISEKSEIFDDQFSVERPDGSNFTLKIRSTKLEDSAMYFCASSDRETDTQYFGPGTRLTVL.

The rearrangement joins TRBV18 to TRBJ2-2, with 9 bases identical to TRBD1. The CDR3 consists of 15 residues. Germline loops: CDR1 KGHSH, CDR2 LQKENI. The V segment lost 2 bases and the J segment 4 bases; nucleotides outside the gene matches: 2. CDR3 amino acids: CASSPTQGATGELFF. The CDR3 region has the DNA TGTGCCAGCTCACCAACACAGGGGGCCACCGGGGAGCTGTTTTTT.

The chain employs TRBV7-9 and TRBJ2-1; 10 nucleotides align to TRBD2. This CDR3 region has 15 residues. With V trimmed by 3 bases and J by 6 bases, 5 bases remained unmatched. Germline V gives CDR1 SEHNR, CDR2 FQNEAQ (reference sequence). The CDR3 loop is CASSFGLAEVNEQFF. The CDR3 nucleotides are TGTGCCAGCAGCTTCGGACTAGCGGAGGTCAATGAGCAGTTCTTC. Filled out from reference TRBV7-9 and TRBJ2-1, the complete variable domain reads DTGVSQNPRHKITKRGQNVTFRCDPISEHNRLYWYRQTLGQGPEFLTYFQNEAQLEKSRLLSDRFSAERPKGSFSTLEIQRTEQGDSAMYLCASSFGLAEVNEQFFGPGTRLTVL.

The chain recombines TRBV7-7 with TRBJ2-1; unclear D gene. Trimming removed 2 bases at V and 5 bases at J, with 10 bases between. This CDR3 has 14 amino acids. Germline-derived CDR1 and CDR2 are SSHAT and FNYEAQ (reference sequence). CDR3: CASSLRRVDNEQFF. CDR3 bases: TGTGCCAGCAGCTTACGACGGGTAGACAATGAGCAGTTCTTC.

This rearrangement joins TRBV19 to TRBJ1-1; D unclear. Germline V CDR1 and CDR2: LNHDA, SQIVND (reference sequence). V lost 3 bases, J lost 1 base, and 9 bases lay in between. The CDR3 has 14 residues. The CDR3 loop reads CASSIWAANTEAFF. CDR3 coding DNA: TGTGCCAGTAGTATTTGGGCGGCGAACACTGAAGCTTTCTTT.

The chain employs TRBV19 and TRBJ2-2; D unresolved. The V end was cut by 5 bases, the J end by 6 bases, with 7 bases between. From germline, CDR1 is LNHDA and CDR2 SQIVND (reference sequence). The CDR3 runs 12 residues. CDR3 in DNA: TGTGCCAGTAGTTCCACCCCCGGGGAGCTGTTTTTT. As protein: CASSSTPGELFF.

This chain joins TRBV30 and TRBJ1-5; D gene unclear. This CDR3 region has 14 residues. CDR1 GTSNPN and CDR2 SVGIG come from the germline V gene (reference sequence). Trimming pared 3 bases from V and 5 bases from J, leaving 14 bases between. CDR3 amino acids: CAWRAEDPDQPQHF. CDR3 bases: TGTGCCTGGAGGGCAGAAGACCCGGATCAGCCCCAGCATTTT.

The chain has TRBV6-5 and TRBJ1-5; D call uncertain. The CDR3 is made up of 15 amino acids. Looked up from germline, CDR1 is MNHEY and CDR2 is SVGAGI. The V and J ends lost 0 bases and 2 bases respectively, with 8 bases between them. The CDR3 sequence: CASSYSSNRNQPQHF. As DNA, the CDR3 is TGTGCCAGCAGTTACTCGTCCAACCGCAATCAGCCCCAGCATTTT.

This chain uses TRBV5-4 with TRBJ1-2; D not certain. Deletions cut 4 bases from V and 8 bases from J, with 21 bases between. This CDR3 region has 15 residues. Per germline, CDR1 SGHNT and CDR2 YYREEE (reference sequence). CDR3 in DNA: TGTGCCAGCAGCCGCCCCGAGAACCCCGCCCGGGGCTACACCTTC. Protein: CASSRPENPARGYTF.

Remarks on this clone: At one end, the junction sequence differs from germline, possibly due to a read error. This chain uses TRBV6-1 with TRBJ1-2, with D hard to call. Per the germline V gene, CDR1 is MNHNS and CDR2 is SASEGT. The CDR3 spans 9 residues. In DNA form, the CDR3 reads TGTGCCAGCAGTGGAGACGTAGGCTTC. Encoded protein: CASSGDVGF.